The T cell receptor (beta chain) under discussion was sequenced for a study of shared clonotypes between healthy human individuals. About the research overall: A few men and a couple of women, aged 18 to 49, were donors. Overall study findings and caveats: Sampling used blood alone; tissue repertoires probably differ. Rarefaction indicated that sorted-subset sequencing remained incomplete although depth was large.

Assay used: immunoSEQ multiplex PCR; TCRdb lists only in-frame clones, some missing. The data contain about 1 million clones, about 77% of them singletons. This CDR3 is built from 16 residues. The ends lost 2 bases at V and 2 bases at J; junction bases unmatched: 7. Germline V gives CDR1 MNHNS, CDR2 SASEGT. As regards this clone: Its target is unknown.

The chain has TRBV6-1 and TRBJ2-7; 9 positions match TRBD1. The receptor's source is a man between 18 and 35 years old in good health. Specimen: memory CD4+ T cells sorted from blood. Subset specified: CD45RA-negative fraction. As DNA, the CDR3 is TGTGCCAGCAGTGAAACCTGGACAGGGGCCACCTACGAGCAGTACTTC. Protein sequence: CASSETWTGATYEQYF.